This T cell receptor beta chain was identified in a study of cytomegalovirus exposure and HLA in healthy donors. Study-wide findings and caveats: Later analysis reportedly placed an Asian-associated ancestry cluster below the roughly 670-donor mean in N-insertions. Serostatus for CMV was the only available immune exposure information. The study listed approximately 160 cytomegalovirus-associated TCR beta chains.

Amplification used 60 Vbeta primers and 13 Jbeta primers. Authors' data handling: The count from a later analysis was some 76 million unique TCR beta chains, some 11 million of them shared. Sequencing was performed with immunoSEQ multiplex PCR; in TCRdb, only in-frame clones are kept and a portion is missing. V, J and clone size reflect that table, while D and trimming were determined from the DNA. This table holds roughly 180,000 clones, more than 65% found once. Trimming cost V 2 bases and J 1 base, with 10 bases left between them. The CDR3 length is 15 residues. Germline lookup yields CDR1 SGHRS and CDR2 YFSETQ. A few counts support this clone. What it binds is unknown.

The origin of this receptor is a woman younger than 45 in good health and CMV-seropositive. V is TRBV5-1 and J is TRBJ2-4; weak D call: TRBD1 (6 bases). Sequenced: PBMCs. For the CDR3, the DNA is TGCGCCAGCAGCTTTGCCCAGGGGGCCAAAAACATTCAGTACTTC. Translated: CASSFAQGAKNIQYF.